This TCR beta chain was identified during a study of blood T cell repertoires in COVID-19. Study background: T cells, B-cell-depleted T cells, or PBMCs supplied cDNA or gDNA.

Seattle cases were enrolled at active infection and followed longitudinally. Authors' methods: Estimation of nucleated cell counts was performed using reference gene primer amplification. Generated by immunoSEQ multiplex PCR, the TCRdb table keeps only in-frame clones and is missing some. Clone size and V and J calls were adopted from that table, with D and trimming inferred from the DNA. Of about 360,000 clones in the sample, 70% to 90% were seen once. This clonotype originated in a woman aged 55-70 years with COVID-19, enrolled during active disease. Sequenced material: peripheral blood.

CDR3 residues: CASSSGTSGYEQYF. CDR3 nucleotides: TGTGCCAGCAGTTCAGGGACTAGCGGCTACGAGCAGTACTTC. The chain couples TRBV5-6 to TRBJ2-7, with 11 nucleotides matching TRBD2. J gave up 3 bases and V 5 bases, and 4 bases lay outside the gene matches. The CDR3 loop spans 14 amino acids. The germline V gene has CDR1 SGHDT and CDR2 YYEEEE.